This TCR beta chain was retrieved from a study of blood T cells in healthy people across ages. Details on this clonotype: What it recognizes is unknown.

General observations from the study: Fewer expanded clones and more diversity marked long-lived versus aged donors. Naive T cell percentage strongly correlated with TCR beta diversity.

Next came a second PCR, run for roughly 6 to 11 cycles, which used a sample-barcoded 5' primer along with a J-beta primer mix. Every molecule of cDNA carried a tag from a template-switch adaptor with 12 random nucleotides. TCRdb reprocessed the 5' RACE reads via MiXCR and lists one record per CDR3 protein. The sample comprises roughly 680,000 distinct CDR3 sequences, 20% to 25% of which are singletons, and roughly 3.9% rests with the top ten. Trimming stripped 2 bases from V and 9 bases from J, with 9 bases between. Germline values: CDR1 SGHDT, CDR2 YYEEEE. This CDR3 is 12 amino acids long. This rearrangement joins TRBV5-6 to TRBJ2-1; weak D call: TRBD2 (5 bases). What was sequenced was blood. This sequence originates from a man in his 70s in good health. The CDR3 DNA sequence: TGTGCCAGCAGCTTCGGACTGGGTGAGCAGTTCTTC. Translated: CASSFGLGEQFF.